This T cell receptor beta chain was captured by sequencing in a study of breast tumors, draining lymph nodes, adjacent tissues. The ends lost 8 bases at V and 5 bases at J; junction bases unmatched: 1. The CDR3 contains 12 residues. Germline CDR1 reads MDHEN; CDR2 reads SYDVKM. Breast cancer patients provided tissue from their axillary draining lymph nodes. The study, taken as a whole, reports: Tumor TCR diversity was below lymph nodes but above nontumor tissue. Findings are consistent with lymph node origin and intratumoral expansion of most tumor T cells.

Worth noting for this clonotype: What it recognizes is unknown.

TCRdb reprocessed the multiplex PCR reads via MiXCR and lists one record per CDR3 protein. The table lists some 170,000 distinct CDR3 sequences, 33% of them singletons, with about 3.8% in the top ten. Sequencing used axillary lymph node tissue. The receptor comes from a female donor with breast cancer. Some clones in this sample may be carry-over from other donors' samples. The chain uses TRBV28 and TRBJ1-4; TRBD1 matches 8 bases. CDR3 amino acids: CASGQGNEKLFF. The DNA of the CDR3 is TGTGCCAGCGGACAGGGAAATGAAAAACTGTTTTTT.